This T cell receptor beta chain was observed in a study of T-cell reconstitution after alpha-beta-depleted transplantation in children. Unique molecular identifiers were incorporated when the TCRbeta library was constructed. TCRdb re-derived calls from the PCR reads in MiXCR, one entry per CDR3 protein. Of 85,000 to 120,000 distinct CDR3 sequences in the sample, roughly 7.6% were seen once. This clonotype was counted only a few times. CDR3 length: 13 amino acids. The germline V and J ends were trimmed by 0 bases and 3 bases, with 6 bases remaining between them. Germline V gene data show CDR1 as SGHRS and CDR2 as YFSETQ.

The receptor's source is a boy younger than 10 with acute lymphoblastic leukemia, due to receive a stem cell transplant. V usage is TRBV5-1 and J usage is TRBJ1-2; D not resolved. Here the sequenced sample was PBMCs, taken before TCRalphabeta/CD19-depleted stem cell transplant. This CDR3 is CASSLEADYGYTF. In DNA, the CDR3 is TGCGCCAGCAGCTTGGAGGCAGACTATGGCTACACCTTC. The variable domain in full, with the rest retrieved from reference TRBV5-1 and TRBJ1-2, is KAGVTQTPRYLIKTRGQQVTLSCSPISGHRSVSWYQQTPGQGLQFLFEYFSETQRNKGNFPGRFSGRQFSNSRSEMNVSTLELGDSALYLCASSLEADYGYTFGSGTRLTVV.